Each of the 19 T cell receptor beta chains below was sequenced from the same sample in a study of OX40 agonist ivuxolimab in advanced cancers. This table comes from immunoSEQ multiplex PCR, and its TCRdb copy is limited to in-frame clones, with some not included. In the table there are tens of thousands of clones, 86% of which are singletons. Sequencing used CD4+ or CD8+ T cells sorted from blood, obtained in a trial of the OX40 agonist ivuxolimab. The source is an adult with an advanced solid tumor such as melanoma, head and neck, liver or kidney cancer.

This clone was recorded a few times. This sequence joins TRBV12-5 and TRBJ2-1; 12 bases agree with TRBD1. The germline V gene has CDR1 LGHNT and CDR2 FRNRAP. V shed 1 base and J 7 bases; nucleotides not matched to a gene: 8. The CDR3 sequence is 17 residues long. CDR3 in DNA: TGTGCTAGTGGTTTGGAATCGGGACAGGGGGCGGGGAATGAGCAGTTCTTC. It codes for CASGLESGQGAGNEQFF.

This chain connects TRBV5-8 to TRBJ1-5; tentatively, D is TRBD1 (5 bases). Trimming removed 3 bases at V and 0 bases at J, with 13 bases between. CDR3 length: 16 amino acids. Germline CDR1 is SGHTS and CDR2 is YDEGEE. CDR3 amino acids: CASSSWQGSSNQPQHF. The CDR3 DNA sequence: TGTGCCAGCAGCTCCTGGCAGGGTTCTAGCAATCAGCCCCAGCATTTT. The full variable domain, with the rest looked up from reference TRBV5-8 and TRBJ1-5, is EAGVTQSPTHLIKTRGQQATLRCSPISGHTSVYWYQQALGLGLQFLLWYDEGEERNRGNFPPRFSGRQFPNYSSELNVNALELEDSALYLCASSSWQGSSNQPQHFGDGTRLSIL.

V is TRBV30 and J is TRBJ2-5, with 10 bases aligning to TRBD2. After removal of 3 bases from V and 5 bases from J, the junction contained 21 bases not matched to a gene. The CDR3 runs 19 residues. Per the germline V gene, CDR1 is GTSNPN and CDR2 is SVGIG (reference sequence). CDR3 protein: CAWSSRNPPSGRAFETQYF. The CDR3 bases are TGTGCCTGGAGCTCCAGGAATCCACCAAGCGGGAGGGCCTTTGAGACCCAGTACTTC.

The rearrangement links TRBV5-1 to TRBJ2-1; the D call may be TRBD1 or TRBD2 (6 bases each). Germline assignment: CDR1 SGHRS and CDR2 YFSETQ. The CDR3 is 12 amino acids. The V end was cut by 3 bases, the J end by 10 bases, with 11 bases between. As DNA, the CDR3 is TGCGCCAGCAGCTCAGTCGGGGGCGAGCAGTTCTTC. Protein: CASSSVGGEQFF.

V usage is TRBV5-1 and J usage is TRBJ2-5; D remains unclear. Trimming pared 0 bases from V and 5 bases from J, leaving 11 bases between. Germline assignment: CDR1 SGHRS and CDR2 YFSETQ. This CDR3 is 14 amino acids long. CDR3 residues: CASSLVSPPETQYF. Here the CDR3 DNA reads TGCGCCAGCAGCTTGGTATCACCACCCGAGACCCAGTACTTC.

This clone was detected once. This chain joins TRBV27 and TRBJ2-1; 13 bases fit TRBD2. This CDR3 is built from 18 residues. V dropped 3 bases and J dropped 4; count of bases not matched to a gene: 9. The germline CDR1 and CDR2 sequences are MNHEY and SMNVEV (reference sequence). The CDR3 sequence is CASSFWTSGRGEYNEQFF. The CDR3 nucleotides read TGTGCCAGCAGTTTCTGGACTAGCGGGAGAGGTGAATACAATGAGCAGTTCTTC.

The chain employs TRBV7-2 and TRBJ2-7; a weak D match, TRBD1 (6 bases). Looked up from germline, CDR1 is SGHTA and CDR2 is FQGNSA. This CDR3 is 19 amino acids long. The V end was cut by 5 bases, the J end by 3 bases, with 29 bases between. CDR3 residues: CASSLRNYPDRYVIYEQYF. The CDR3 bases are TGTGCCAGCAGCCTAAGAAATTACCCGGACAGATACGTCATCTACGAGCAGTACTTC.

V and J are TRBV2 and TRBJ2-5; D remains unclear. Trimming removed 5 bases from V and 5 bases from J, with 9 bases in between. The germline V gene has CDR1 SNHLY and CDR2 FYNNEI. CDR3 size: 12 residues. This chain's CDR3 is CASSSPPETQYF. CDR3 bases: TGTGCCAGCAGTTCCCCGCCGGAGACCCAGTACTTC.

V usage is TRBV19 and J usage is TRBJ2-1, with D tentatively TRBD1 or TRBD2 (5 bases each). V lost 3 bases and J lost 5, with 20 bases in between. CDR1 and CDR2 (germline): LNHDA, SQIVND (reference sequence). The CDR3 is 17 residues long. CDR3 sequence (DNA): TGTGCCAGTAGTATTAGCAAAGGGGTCGGAGGAAACAATGAGCAGTTCTTC. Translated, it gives CASSISKGVGGNNEQFF.

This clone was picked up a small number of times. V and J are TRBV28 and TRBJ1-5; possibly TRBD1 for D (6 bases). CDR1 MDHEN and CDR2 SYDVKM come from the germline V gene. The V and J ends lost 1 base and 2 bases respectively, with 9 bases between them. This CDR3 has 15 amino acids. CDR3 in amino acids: CASSLYGGRNQPQHF. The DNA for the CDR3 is TGTGCCAGCAGTTTATACGGGGGGCGCAATCAGCCCCAGCATTTT. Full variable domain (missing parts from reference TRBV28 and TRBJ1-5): DVKVTQSSRYLVKRTGEKVFLECVQDMDHENMFWYRQDPGLGLRLIYFSYDVKMKEKGDIPEGYSVSREKKERFSLILESASTNQTSMYLCASSLYGGRNQPQHFGDGTRLSIL.

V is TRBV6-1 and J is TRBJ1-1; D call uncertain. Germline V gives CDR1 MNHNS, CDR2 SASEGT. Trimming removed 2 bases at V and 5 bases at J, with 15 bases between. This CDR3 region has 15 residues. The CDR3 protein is CASSELNTLGTEAFF. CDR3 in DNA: TGTGCCAGCAGTGAATTGAACACCTTGGGGACTGAAGCTTTCTTT.

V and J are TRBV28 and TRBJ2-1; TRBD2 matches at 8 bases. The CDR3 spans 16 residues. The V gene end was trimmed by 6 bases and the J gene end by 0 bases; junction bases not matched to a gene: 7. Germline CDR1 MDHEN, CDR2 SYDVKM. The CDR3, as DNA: TGTGCCAGCAGCTATAGCGGGACTAGCTCCTACAATGAGCAGTTCTTC. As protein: CASSYSGTSSYNEQFF.

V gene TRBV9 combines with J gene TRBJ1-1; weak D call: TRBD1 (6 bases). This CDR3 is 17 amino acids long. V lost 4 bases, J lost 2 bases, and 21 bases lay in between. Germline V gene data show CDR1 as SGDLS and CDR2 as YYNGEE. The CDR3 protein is CASSPPNHWTANTEAFF. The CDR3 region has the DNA TGTGCCAGCAGCCCACCGAATCATTGGACAGCCAACACTGAAGCTTTCTTT.

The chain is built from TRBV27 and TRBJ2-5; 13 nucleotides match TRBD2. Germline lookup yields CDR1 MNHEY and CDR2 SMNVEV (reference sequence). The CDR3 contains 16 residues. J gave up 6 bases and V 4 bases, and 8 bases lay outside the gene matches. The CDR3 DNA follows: TGTGCCAGCAGTTCAGCCGGGACTAGCGGGATGAAGACCCAGTACTTC. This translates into CASSSAGTSGMKTQYF.

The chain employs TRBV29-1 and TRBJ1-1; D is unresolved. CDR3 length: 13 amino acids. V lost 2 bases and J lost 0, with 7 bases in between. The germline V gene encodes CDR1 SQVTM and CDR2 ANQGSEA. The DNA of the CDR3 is TGCAGCGTTGAAATTCACCTGAACACTGAAGCTTTCTTT. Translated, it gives CSVEIHLNTEAFF.

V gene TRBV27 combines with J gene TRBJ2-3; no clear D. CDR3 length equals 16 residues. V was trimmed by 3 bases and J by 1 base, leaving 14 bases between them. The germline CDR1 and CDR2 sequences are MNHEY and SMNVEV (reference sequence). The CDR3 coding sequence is TGTGCCAGCAGTTTGGCCGGGCCCCGACGCACAGATACGCAGTATTTT. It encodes CASSLAGPRRTDTQYF.

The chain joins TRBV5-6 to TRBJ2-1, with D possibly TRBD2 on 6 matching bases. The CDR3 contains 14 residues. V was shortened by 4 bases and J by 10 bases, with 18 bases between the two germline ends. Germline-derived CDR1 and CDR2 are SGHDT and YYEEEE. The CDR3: CASSPGTGHGEQFF. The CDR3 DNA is TGTGCCAGCAGCCCCGGGACTGGTCATGGAGAGCAGTTCTTC. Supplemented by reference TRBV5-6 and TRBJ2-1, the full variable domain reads DAGVTQSPTHLIKTRGQQVTLRCSPKSGHDTVSWYQQALGQGPQFIFQYYEEEERQRGNFPDRFSGHQFPNYSSELNVNALLLGDSALYLCASSPGTGHGEQFFGPGTRLTVL.

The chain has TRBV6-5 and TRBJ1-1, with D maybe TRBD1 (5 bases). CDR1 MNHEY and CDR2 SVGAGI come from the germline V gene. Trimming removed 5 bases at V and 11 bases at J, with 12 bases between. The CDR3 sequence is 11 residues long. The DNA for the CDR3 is TGTGCCAGCAGTGACAGCCGAAAGGCTTTCTTT. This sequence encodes CASSDSRKAFF.

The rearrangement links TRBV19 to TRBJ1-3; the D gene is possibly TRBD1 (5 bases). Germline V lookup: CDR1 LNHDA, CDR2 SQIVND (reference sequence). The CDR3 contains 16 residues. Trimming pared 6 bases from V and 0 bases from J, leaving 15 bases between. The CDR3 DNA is TGTGCCAGTAGCGATTCCGGGACTAACTCTGGAAACACCATATATTTT. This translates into CASSDSGTNSGNTIYF.